This passage covers 8 T cell receptor beta chains from one sample sequenced in a study of high-grade serous ovarian cancer treatment subgroups. Tumor samples were taken before definitive surgery or chemotherapy. The data were produced by immunoSEQ multiplex PCR, yet TCRdb's version contains in-frame clones alone and is incomplete. The data contain approximately 3,700 clones, about 80% of them singletons. Sequenced sample: tumor tissue. The receptor source for this set is a human donor with high-grade serous ovarian cancer.

The chain links TRBV14 to TRBJ1-1; D is undetermined. CDR1 is SGHDN, CDR2 FVKESK, per germline. V lost 0 bases to trimming and J lost 0 bases, with 5 bases between them. The CDR3 has 14 residues. The CDR3 DNA reads as TGTGCCAGCAGCCAAGACGGGTTGAACACTGAAGCTTTCTTT. Its protein is CASSQDGLNTEAFF. The whole variable domain, remainder taken from reference TRBV14 and TRBJ1-1, is EAGVTQFPSHSVIEKGQTVTLRCDPISGHDNLYWYRRVMGKEIKFLLHFVKESKQDESGMPNNRFLAERTGGTYSTLKVQPAELEDSGVYFCASSQDGLNTEAFFGQGTRLTVV.

The gene calls are TRBV4-3 and TRBJ2-7; D ambiguous. Germline lookup yields CDR1 LGHNA and CDR2 YSLEER. Trimming left V 0 bases short and J 6 bases short, with 9 bases between. CDR3 length equals 13 residues. CDR3 bases: TGCGCCAGCAGCCAAGAACTGGACGGCGAGCAGTACTTC. This translates into CASSQELDGEQYF.

The J gene is TRBJ2-7, the V gene TRBV30; possibly TRBD1 for D (6 bases). Germline V gene sequence: CDR1 GTSNPN, CDR2 SVGIG (reference sequence). The CDR3 has 14 amino acids. Trimming took off 3 bases at V and 2 bases at J, with 14 bases between the two ends. The CDR3, as DNA: TGTGCCTGGAGCGTACAGGGAAGAACCTACGAGCAGTACTTC. Translating it yields CAWSVQGRTYEQYF.

The V and J genes are TRBV27 and TRBJ2-2, with 9 bases fitting TRBD1. This CDR3 contains 15 residues. In germline, CDR1 is MNHEY, CDR2 SMNVEV (reference sequence). The J segment lost 4 bases and the V segment lost 4 bases, leaving 4 bases of the junction unmatched. The CDR3 here is CASSSRQGGTGELFF. CDR3 nucleotide sequence: TGTGCCAGCAGTTCACGACAGGGGGGCACCGGGGAGCTGTTTTTT.

The chain employs TRBV11-2 and TRBJ2-7; no reliable D call. CDR1 is SGHAT, CDR2 FQNNGV, per germline. The ends were cut back, 5 bases at V and 4 bases at J, with 15 bases in the middle. The CDR3 has 14 amino acids. This chain's CDR3 is CASSTGYGVYEQYF. CDR3 coding DNA: TGTGCCAGCAGCACTGGATATGGGGTTTACGAGCAGTACTTC.

The CDR3 DNA sequence: TGTGCCAGCATCCGGGCAGCGGGAGCTCACGGGGAGCTGTTTTTT. This translates into CASIRAAGAHGELFF. The chain employs TRBV28 and TRBJ2-2; TRBD2 matches at 8 bases. Trimming at V came to 7 bases and at J to 7 bases, leaving 11 bases not matched to a gene. Germline V lookup: CDR1 MDHEN, CDR2 SYDVKM. The length of the CDR3 is 15 residues.

This chain links TRBV30 with TRBJ2-3; D may be TRBD2 (5 bases). The length of the CDR3 is 12 residues. Germline-derived CDR1 and CDR2 are GTSNPN and SVGIG (reference sequence). Trimming left V 2 bases short and J 6 bases short, with 9 bases between. CDR3: CAWSLTGDTQYF. Here the CDR3 DNA reads TGTGCCTGGAGTCTAACGGGGGATACGCAGTATTTT.

This sequence joins TRBV7-2 and TRBJ2-7; D may be TRBD1 (5 bases). The CDR3 runs to 15 residues. The V end lost 2 bases, the J end lost 5 bases, and 16 bases lay between the germline ends. Germline V CDR1 and CDR2: SGHTA, FQGNSA. The DNA for the CDR3 is TGTGCCAGCAGCTTACTAGGGGCGCCCCGGAACGAGCAGTACTTC. This gives the protein CASSLLGAPRNEQYF.